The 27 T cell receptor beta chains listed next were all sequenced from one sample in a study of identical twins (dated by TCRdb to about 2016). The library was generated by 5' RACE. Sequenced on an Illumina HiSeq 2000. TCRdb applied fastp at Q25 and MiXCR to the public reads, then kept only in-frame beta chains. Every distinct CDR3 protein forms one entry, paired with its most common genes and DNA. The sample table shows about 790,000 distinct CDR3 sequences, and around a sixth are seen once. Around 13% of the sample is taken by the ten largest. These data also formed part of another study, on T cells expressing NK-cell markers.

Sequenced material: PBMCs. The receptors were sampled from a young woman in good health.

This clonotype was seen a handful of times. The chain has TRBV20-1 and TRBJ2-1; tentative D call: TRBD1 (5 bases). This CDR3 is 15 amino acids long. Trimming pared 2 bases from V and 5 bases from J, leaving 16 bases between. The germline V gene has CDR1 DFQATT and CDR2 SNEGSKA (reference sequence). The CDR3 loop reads CSARPPRAGNNEQFF. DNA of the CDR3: TGCAGTGCTAGACCGCCCCGGGCAGGGAACAATGAGCAGTTCTTC.

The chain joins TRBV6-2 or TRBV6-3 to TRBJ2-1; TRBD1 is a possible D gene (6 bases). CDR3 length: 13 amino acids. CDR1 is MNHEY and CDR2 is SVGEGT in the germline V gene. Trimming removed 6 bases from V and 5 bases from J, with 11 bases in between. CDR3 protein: CASSWTANNEQFF. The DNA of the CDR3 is TGTGCCAGCAGCTGGACAGCAAACAATGAGCAGTTCTTC.

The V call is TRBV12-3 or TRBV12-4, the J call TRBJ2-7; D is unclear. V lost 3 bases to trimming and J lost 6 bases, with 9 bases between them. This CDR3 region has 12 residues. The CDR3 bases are TGTGCCAGCAGTTTCGAGGTCGGCGAGCAGTACTTC. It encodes CASSFEVGEQYF.

CDR3 DNA: TGTGCCAGCGGATTAGCCAAAAACATTCAGTACTTC. Its translation: CASGLAKNIQYF. The chain employs TRBV6-5 and TRBJ2-4; no clear D gene. The ends were cut back, 8 bases at V and 0 bases at J, with 5 bases in the middle. This CDR3 is built from 12 residues. Germline V lookup: CDR1 MNHEY, CDR2 SVGAGI.

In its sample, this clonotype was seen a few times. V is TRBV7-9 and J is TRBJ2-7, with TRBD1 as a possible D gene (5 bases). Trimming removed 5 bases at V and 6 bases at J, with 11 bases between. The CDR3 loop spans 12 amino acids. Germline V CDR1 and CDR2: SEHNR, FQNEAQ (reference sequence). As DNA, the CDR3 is TGTGCCAGCAGCACTTATACAGGCGAGCAGTACTTC. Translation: CASSTYTGEQYF.

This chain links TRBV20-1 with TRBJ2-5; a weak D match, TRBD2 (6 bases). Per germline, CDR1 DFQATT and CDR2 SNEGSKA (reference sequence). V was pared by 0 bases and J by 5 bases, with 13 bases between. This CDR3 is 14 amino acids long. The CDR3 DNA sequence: TGCAGTGCTAGAGATCGGCGAGGAGGGGAGACCCAGTACTTC. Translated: CSARDRRGGETQYF.

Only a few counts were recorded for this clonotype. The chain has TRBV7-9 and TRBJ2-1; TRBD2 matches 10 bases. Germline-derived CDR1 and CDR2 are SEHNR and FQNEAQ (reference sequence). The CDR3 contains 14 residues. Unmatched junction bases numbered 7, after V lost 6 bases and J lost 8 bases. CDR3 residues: CASSLFGLADEQFF. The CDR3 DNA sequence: TGTGCCAGCAGTTTATTTGGACTAGCGGATGAGCAGTTCTTC.

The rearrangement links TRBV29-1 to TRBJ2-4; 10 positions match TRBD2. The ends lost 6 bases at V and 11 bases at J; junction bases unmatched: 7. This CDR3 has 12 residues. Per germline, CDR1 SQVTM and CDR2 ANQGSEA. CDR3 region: CSVQLAGRFQYF. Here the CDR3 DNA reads TGCAGCGTACAACTAGCGGGAAGGTTTCAGTACTTC.

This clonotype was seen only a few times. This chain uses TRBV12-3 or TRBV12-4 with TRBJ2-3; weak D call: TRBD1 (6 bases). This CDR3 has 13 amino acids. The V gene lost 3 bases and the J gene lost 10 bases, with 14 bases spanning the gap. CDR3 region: CASSLLYRVAQYF. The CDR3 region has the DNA TGTGCCAGCAGTTTGTTATACAGGGTGGCGCAGTATTTT.

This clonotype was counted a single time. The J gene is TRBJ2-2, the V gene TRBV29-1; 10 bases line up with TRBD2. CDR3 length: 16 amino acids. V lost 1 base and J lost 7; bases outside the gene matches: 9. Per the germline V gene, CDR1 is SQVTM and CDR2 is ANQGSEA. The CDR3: CSVEGASGRGNGELFF. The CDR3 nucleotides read TGCAGCGTTGAAGGGGCAAGCGGGAGGGGGAACGGGGAGCTGTTTTTT.

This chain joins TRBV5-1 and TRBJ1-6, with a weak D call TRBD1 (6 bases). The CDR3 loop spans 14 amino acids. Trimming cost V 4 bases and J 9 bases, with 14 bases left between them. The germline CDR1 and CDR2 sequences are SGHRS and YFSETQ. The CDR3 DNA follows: TGCGCCAGCAGCCCTCTTACAGGGCCTTCACCCCTCCACTTT. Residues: CASSPLTGPSPLHF.

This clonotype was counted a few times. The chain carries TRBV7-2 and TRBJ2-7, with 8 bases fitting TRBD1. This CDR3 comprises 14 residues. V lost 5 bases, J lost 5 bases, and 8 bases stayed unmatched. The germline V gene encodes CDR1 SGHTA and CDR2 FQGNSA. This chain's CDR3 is CASSTRTGPHEQYF. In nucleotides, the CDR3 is TGTGCCAGCAGCACGCGGACAGGGCCCCACGAGCAGTACTTC. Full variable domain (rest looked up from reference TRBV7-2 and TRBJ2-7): GAGVSQSPSNKVTEKGKDVELRCDPISGHTALYWYRQSLGQGLEFLIYFQGNSAPDKSGLPSDRFSAERTGGSVSTLTIQRTQQEDSAVYLCASSTRTGPHEQYFGPGTRLTVT.

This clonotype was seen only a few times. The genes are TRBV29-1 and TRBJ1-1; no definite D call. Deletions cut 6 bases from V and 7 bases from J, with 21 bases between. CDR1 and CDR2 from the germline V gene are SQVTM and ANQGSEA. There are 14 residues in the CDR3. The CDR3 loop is CSVSPGGWRNEAFF. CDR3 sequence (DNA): TGCAGCGTGTCCCCTGGTGGGTGGAGGAATGAAGCTTTCTTT.

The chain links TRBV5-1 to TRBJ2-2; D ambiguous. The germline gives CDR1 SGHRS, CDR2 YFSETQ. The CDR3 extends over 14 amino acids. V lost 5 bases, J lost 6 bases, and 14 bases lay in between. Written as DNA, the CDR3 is TGCGCCAGCAGGGGTTTACCCACCGCCGGGGAGCTGTTTTTT. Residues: CASRGLPTAGELFF.

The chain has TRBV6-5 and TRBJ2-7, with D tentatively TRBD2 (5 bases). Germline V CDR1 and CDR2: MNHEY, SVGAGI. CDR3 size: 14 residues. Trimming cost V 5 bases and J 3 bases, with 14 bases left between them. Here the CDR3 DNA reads TGTGCCAGCAGTACTCGGACGGACTTCTACGAGCAGTACTTC. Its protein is CASSTRTDFYEQYF.

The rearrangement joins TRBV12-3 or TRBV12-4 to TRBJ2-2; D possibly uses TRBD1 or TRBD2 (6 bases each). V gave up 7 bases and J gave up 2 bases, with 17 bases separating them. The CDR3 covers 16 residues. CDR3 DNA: TGTGCCAGCAACCTACGACGGGGGCGCAACACCGGGGAGCTGTTTTTT. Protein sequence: CASNLRRGRNTGELFF.

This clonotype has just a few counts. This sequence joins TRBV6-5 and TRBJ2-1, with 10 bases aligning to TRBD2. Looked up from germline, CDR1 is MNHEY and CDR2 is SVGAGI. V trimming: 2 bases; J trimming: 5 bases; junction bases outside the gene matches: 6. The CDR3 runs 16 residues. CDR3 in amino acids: CASSYGGLAENNEQFF. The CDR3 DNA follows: TGTGCCAGCAGTTACGGTGGACTAGCGGAGAACAATGAGCAGTTCTTC.

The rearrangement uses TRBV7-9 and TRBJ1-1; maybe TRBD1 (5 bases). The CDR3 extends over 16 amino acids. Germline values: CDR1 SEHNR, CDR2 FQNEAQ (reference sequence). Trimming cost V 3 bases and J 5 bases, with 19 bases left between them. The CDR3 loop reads CASSLDGAGSATEAFF. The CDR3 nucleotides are TGTGCCAGCAGCTTGGATGGCGCAGGGTCTGCGACTGAAGCTTTCTTT. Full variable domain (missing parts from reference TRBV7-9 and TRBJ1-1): DTGVSQNPRHKITKRGQNVTFRCDPISEHNRLYWYRQTLGQGPEFLTYFQNEAQLEKSRLLSDRFSAERPKGSFSTLEIQRTEQGDSAMYLCASSLDGAGSATEAFFGQGTRLTVV.

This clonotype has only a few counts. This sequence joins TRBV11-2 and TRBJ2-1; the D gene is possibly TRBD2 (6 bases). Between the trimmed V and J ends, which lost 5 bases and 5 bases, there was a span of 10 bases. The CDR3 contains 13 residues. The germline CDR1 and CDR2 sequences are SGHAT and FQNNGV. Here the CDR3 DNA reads TGTGCCAGCAGCCCACTAGCCCACAATGAGCAGTTCTTC. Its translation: CASSPLAHNEQFF.

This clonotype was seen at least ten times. The DNA of the CDR3 is TGTGCCAGCAGCCAGGGAAACGGGCAGCCCCAGCATTTT. This encodes CASSQGNGQPQHF. The V and J genes are TRBV3-1 and TRBJ1-5, with D uncertain. The V end was cut by 3 bases, the J end by 7 bases, with 10 bases between. The CDR3 covers 13 residues. CDR1 LGHDT and CDR2 YNNKEL come from the germline V gene (reference sequence).

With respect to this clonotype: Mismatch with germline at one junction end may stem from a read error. CDR3 sequence: CASSWGLAGGDTQYF. In DNA, the CDR3 is TGTGCCAGCAGCTGGGGACTAGCGGGGGGAGATACGCAGTATTTT. The chain is built from TRBV5-1 and TRBJ2-3; TRBD2 aligns across 15 bases. Germline CDR1 and CDR2: SGHRS and YFSETQ. The CDR3 spans 15 residues.

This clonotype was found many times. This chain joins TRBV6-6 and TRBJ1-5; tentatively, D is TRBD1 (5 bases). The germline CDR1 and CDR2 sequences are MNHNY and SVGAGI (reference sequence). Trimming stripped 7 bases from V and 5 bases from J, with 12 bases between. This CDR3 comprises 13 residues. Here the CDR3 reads CASTGLRDQPQHF. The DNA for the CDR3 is TGTGCCAGCACAGGGCTAAGGGATCAGCCCCAGCATTTT.

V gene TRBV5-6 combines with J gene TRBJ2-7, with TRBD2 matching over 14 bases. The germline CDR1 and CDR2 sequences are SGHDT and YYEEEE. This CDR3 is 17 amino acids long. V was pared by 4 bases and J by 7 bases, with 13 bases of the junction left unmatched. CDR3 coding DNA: TGTGCCAGCAGCCGACCCGTCAGACTAGCGGGAGGGGGGGAGCAGTACTTC. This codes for CASSRPVRLAGGGEQYF.

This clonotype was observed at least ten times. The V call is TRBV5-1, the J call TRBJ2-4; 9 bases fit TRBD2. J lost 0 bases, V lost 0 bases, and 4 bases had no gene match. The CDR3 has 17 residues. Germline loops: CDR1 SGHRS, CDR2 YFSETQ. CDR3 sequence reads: CASSLESGGRAKNIQYF. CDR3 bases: TGCGCCAGCAGCTTGGAGAGCGGGGGGCGAGCCAAAAACATTCAGTACTTC. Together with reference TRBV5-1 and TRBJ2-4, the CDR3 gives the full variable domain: KAGVTQTPRYLIKTRGQQVTLSCSPISGHRSVSWYQQTPGQGLQFLFEYFSETQRNKGNFPGRFSGRQFSNSRSEMNVSTLELGDSALYLCASSLESGGRAKNIQYFGAGTRLSVL.

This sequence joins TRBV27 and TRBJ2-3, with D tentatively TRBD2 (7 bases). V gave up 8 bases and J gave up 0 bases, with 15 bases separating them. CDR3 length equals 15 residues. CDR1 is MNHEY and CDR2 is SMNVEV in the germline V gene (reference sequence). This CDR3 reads CASGPGGHSTDTQYF. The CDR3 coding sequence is TGTGCCAGCGGGCCGGGGGGCCATAGCACAGATACGCAGTATTTT.

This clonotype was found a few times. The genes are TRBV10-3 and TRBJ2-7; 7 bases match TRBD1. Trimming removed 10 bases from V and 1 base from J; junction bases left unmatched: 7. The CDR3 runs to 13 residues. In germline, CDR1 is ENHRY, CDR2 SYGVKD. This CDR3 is CATTGAGSYEQYF. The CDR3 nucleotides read TGTGCCACCACAGGGGCAGGATCCTACGAGCAGTACTTC.

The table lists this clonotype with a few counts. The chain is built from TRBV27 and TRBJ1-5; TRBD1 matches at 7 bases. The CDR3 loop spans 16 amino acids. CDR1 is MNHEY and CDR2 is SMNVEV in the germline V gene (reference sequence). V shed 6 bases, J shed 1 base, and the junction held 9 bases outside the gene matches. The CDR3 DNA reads TGTGCCAGCAGGTTGAAGGGGGCTGGGAGCAATCAGCCCCAGCATTTT. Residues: CASRLKGAGSNQPQHF.